The clone carrying this T cell receptor (beta chain) has only a few counts. This sample was taken from a study of T cells in Graves' hyperthyroidism and ophthalmopathy. The junction had 11 bases not matched to a gene; V was cut back by 0 bases and J by 2 bases. The length of the CDR3 is 17 residues. Germline V gene sequence: CDR1 DFQATT, CDR2 SNEGSKA (reference sequence). The CDR3 regions of TCR beta were amplified from RNA transcripts. HTBI primers were the set used in a first-round RT-PCR of the TCR CDR3. In TCRdb, the multiplex PCR reads were re-called with MiXCR into one record per CDR3 protein. The table includes approximately 400,000 distinct CDR3 sequences, 20% to 25% detected once. Hyperthyroidism was newly diagnosed in patients aged 18 to 65 (duration under 2 months).

This receptor was obtained from a man over 45 with Graves' hyperthyroidism. The rearrangement uses TRBV20-1 and TRBJ2-3, with 7 bases identical to TRBD2. The sequenced sample consisted of blood. The CDR3 is CSARDPLLAAVTDTQYF. CDR3 DNA: TGCAGTGCTAGAGACCCACTCCTAGCGGCAGTCACAGATACGCAGTATTTT.